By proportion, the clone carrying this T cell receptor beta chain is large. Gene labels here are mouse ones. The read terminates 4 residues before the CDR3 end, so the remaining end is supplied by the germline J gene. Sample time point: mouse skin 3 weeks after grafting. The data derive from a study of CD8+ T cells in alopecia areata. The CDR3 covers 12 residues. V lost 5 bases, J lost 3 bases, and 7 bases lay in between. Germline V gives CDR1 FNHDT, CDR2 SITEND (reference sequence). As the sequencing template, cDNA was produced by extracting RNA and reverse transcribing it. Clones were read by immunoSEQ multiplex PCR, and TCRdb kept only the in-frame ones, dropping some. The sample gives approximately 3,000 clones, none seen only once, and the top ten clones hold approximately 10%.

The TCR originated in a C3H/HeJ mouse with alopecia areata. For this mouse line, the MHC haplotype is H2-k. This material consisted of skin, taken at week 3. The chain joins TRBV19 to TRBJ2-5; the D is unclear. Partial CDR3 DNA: TGTGCCAGCAGCCAGCCTCAAGAC. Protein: CASSQPQD. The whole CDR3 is CASSQPQDTQYF.